Listed below are T cell receptor beta chains from one sample, sequenced in a study of technical replicates of blood from several donors. Repertoires were generated with immunoSEQ multiplex PCR, while TCRdb's copy carries only in-frame clones and drops some. This sample carries tens of thousands of clones, roughly 96% of them seen once, and the ten largest clones take roughly 0.35%. Material: T cells isolated from PBMCs. The receptor set was obtained from a human donor in good health. CDR3s include the opening cysteine and the closing phenylalanine or tryptophan. A D gene is named only where the DNA matches it firmly. The size field is filled for only some rows; it gives once, few, many or a size class.

abundance	d_gene	v_gene	j_gene	len	CDR3aa	CDR3nt
-	-	TRBV6-5	TRBJ2-7	11	CASSNSYEQYF	TGTGCCAGCAGTAACAGTTACGAGCAGTACTTC
-	TRBD2	TRBV5-4	TRBJ2-3	16	CASSLLGLAGSDTQYF	TGTGCCAGCAGCTTGTTAGGACTAGCGGGATCTGATACGCAGTATTTT
-	-	TRBV27	TRBJ2-2	15	CASSLQGSGTGELFF	TGTGCCAGCAGTTTACAGGGTTCTGGCACCGGGGAGCTGTTTTTT
-	TRBD1	TRBV30	TRBJ1-2	14	CAWIPDRGSYGYTF	TGTGCCTGGATTCCCGACAGGGGAAGCTATGGCTACACCTTC
-	-	TRBV6-1	TRBJ1-1	13	CASSPTTGTEAFF	TGTGCCAGCAGTCCCACAACGGGCACTGAAGCTTTCTTT
-	TRBD2	TRBV27	TRBJ2-2	13	CASSSGLAAELFF	TGTGCCAGCAGTTCCGGACTAGCCGCGGAGCTGTTTTTT
-	-	TRBV27	TRBJ1-1	14	CASSQWATNTEAFF	TGTGCCAGCAGTCAATGGGCCACAAACACTGAAGCTTTCTTT
once	TRBD2	TRBV7-2	TRBJ2-7	16	CASSLGAGGPRYEQYF	TGTGCCAGCAGCTTAGGCGCGGGAGGGCCGAGGTACGAGCAGTACTTC
-	-	TRBV2	TRBJ1-3	18	CASSEFVVAEASGNTIYF	TGTGCCAGCAGTGAATTCGTCGTTGCAGAGGCTTCTGGAAACACCATATATTTT
-	TRBD2	TRBV5-1	TRBJ2-7	15	CASSSGLAGAYEQYF	TGCGCCAGCAGCTCGGGACTAGCGGGAGCCTACGAGCAGTACTTC
-	TRBD1	TRBV15	TRBJ2-1	14	CATSRGDRGNEQFF	TGTGCCACCAGCAGGGGGGACAGGGGGAATGAGCAGTTCTTC
-	-	TRBV6-1	TRBJ1-5	14	CASSPPTGNQPQHF	TGTGCCAGCAGCCCACCGACAGGCAACCAGCCCCAGCATTTT
-	-	TRBV7-3	TRBJ2-1	15	CASSRISTAYNERFF	TGTGCCAGCAGCCGAATTTCGACAGCATACAATGAGCGGTTCTTC
-	-	TRBV5-1	TRBJ2-5	13	CASHWGDGETQYF	TGCGCCAGCCATTGGGGGGACGGAGAGACCCAGTACTTC
-	TRBD1	TRBV28	TRBJ2-7	13	CATAGTETYEQYF	TGTGCCACCGCCGGGACAGAGACCTACGAGCAGTACTTC
-	TRBD2	TRBV4-1	TRBJ2-1	19	CASSPTSGRPISSYNEQFF	TGCGCCAGCAGCCCCACTAGCGGGAGGCCTATCAGCTCCTACAATGAGCAGTTCTTC
-	-	TRBV9	TRBJ1-3	17	CASSAPPGTDSGNTIYF	TGTGCCAGCAGCGCTCCCCCCGGGACTGACTCTGGAAACACCATATATTTT
-	TRBD1	TRBV19	TRBJ1-5	15	CASCPGTGGNQPQHF	TGTGCCAGCTGCCCCGGGACAGGGGGCAATCAGCCCCAGCATTTT
once	TRBD1	TRBV11-2	TRBJ1-1	12	CASSRTGTEAFF	TGTGCCAGCAGCCGGACAGGGACTGAAGCTTTCTTT
-	TRBD1	TRBV13	TRBJ2-7	14	CASSSGTAIYEQYF	TGTGCCAGCAGCTCCGGGACAGCAATCTACGAGCAGTACTTC
-	-	TRBV4-2	TRBJ1-1	14	CASSQKAGNTEAFF	TGTGCCAGCAGCCAAAAAGCGGGGAACACTGAAGCTTTCTTT
-	-	TRBV4-3	TRBJ2-6	16	CASSQDSFSGANVLTF	TGCGCCAGCAGCCAAGATTCGTTCTCTGGGGCCAACGTCCTGACTTTC
-	-	TRBV11-2	TRBJ2-1	14	CASSLAGVVNEQFF	TGTGCCAGCAGCTTAGCAGGGGTAGTGAATGAGCAGTTCTTC
-	-	TRBV2	TRBJ1-2	12	CASKFLVYGYTF	TGTGCCAGCAAATTCCTAGTCTATGGCTACACCTTC
-	TRBD2	TRBV5-1	TRBJ2-2	16	CASSRTSGANTGELFF	TGCGCCAGCAGCCGGACTAGCGGGGCGAACACCGGGGAGCTGTTTTTT
-	TRBD2	TRBV7-2	TRBJ2-3	16	CASSSLEAGSTDTQYF	TGTGCCAGCAGTTCTTTAGAAGCGGGGAGCACAGATACGCAGTATTTT
-	-	TRBV30	TRBJ2-4	13	CAWSLGQFNIQYF	TGTGCCTGGAGTCTCGGACAGTTTAACATTCAGTACTTC
-	-	TRBV5-5	TRBJ1-2	13	CASSLLEFYGYTF	TGTGCCAGCAGCTTGTTGGAGTTCTATGGCTACACCTTC
-	TRBD1	TRBV29-1	TRBJ1-2	13	CSGGTGLGYGYTF	TGCAGCGGAGGGACAGGGCTAGGCTATGGCTACACCTTC
-	-	TRBV5-1	TRBJ2-5	12	CASSFSGETQYF	TGCGCCAGCAGTTTTTCGGGAGAGACCCAGTACTTC
-	-	TRBV5-5	TRBJ1-5	14	CASSRSVGGQPQHF	TGTGCCAGCAGCCGTAGCGTAGGAGGGCAGCCCCAGCATTTT
once	TRBD2	TRBV11-3	TRBJ2-1	14	CASSSWTSQNEQFF	TGTGCCAGCAGCTCCTGGACTAGCCAAAATGAGCAGTTCTTC
-	TRBD1	TRBV7-6	TRBJ2-7	16	CASSPYVDRGTYEQYF	TGTGCCAGCAGCCCCTACGTGGACAGGGGTACGTACGAGCAGTACTTC
-	TRBD2	TRBV5-8	TRBJ2-5	15	CASSFTSGSTETQYF	TGTGCCAGCAGCTTCACTAGCGGGAGTACGGAGACCCAGTACTTC
-	TRBD2	TRBV2	TRBJ2-1	15	CASSELASGSNEQFF	TGTGCCAGCAGTGAATTGGCTAGCGGGAGCAATGAGCAGTTCTTC
-	TRBD1	TRBV27	TRBJ2-7	15	CASSLEGTGKYEQYF	TGTGCCAGCAGTTTAGAGGGGACAGGGAAGTACGAGCAGTACTTC
-	-	TRBV2	TRBJ2-6	13	CARRTSGANVLTF	TGTGCCAGGAGGACTTCGGGGGCCAACGTCCTGACTTTC
once	TRBD1	TRBV6-6	TRBJ1-1	13	CASSSQGSTEAFF	TGTGCCAGCAGTTCACAGGGGAGCACTGAAGCTTTCTTT
-	TRBD1	TRBV9	TRBJ2-7	14	CASSVGTEYYEQYF	TGTGCCAGCAGCGTGGGGACAGAGTACTACGAGCAGTACTTC
-	TRBD1	TRBV19	TRBJ1-5	15	CASSRSGGQNQPQHF	TGTGCCAGTAGTAGATCAGGGGGCCAGAATCAGCCCCAGCATTTT
-	TRBD2	TRBV10-3	TRBJ2-5	19	CAISEFGSGRALVQETQYF	TGTGCCATCAGTGAGTTTGGTAGCGGGAGGGCCTTAGTCCAAGAGACCCAGTACTTC
-	-	TRBV29-1	TRBJ1-4	14	CSVEAQGLPEKLFF	TGCAGCGTTGAAGCGCAGGGACTACCCGAAAAACTGTTTTTT
-	-	TRBV9	TRBJ2-3	14	CASSVSGSTDTQYF	TGTGCCAGCAGCGTATCGGGGAGTACAGATACGCAGTATTTT
-	-	TRBV6-5	TRBJ1-5	14	CASSRPLESEPQHF	TGTGCCAGCAGTCGCCCACTAGAGTCAGAACCCCAGCATTTT
-	TRBD1	TRBV6-5	TRBJ1-2	15	CASSGLTGVGYGYTF	TGTGCCAGCTCCGGCCTGACAGGGGTAGGCTATGGCTACACCTTC
-	-	TRBV5-4	TRBJ1-2	13	CASSDRTDYGYTF	TGTGCCAGCAGCGACAGGACTGACTATGGCTACACCTTC
-	-	TRBV6-1	TRBJ2-7	13	CASRPGQPYEQYF	TGTGCCAGCAGGCCCGGACAGCCGTACGAGCAGTACTTC
-	TRBD1	TRBV7-9	TRBJ1-2	15	CASSLPDRAHYGYTF	TGTGCCAGCAGCTTACCGGACAGGGCGCACTATGGCTACACCTTC
-	-	TRBV10-3	TRBJ2-7	12	CAIGNREDEQYF	TGTGCCATTGGGAACAGGGAAGACGAGCAGTACTTC
-	TRBD2	TRBV5-1	TRBJ2-3	15	CASMPGRGPTDTQYF	TGCGCCAGCATGCCCGGGAGGGGACCCACAGATACGCAGTATTTT
-	-	TRBV5-4	TRBJ2-7	14	CASSLHGGYYEQYF	TGTGCCAGCAGCTTGCACGGGGGATACTACGAGCAGTACTTC
-	TRBD2	TRBV29-1	TRBJ2-5	14	CSVQGLAGQETQYF	TGCAGCGTTCAGGGACTAGCGGGCCAAGAGACCCAGTACTTC
-	-	TRBV29-1	TRBJ1-2	12	CSVESGGDGYTF	TGCAGCGTTGAAAGCGGGGGAGATGGCTACACCTTC
few	-	TRBV19	TRBJ1-5	12	CASSILRQPQHF	TGTGCCAGTAGTATTCTTCGGCAGCCCCAGCATTTT
-	TRBD2	TRBV18	TRBJ2-7	18	CASSPAGLAGGTFYEQYF	TGTGCCAGCTCACCAGCGGGACTAGCGGGAGGAACATTCTACGAGCAGTACTTC
-	TRBD2	TRBV9	TRBJ2-1	18	CASSPRPPPSGLYNEQFF	TGTGCCAGCAGCCCACGGCCCCCTCCTAGCGGTCTCTACAATGAGCAGTTCTTC